These 22 T cell receptor beta chains share one sample of origin, sequenced in a study of T cell responses to AZD1222 COVID-19 vaccine. The protocol was immunoSEQ multiplex PCR, while the TCRdb copy is restricted to in-frame clones and leaves out a portion. This sample has 250,000 to 300,000 clones; 90% to 95% occur once, and the top ten carry roughly 0.5%. Sequenced here: peripheral blood, sampled 28 days after the second AZD1222 dose. The source is an adult who received the AZD1222 COVID-19 vaccine.

The rearrangement joins TRBV27 to TRBJ1-6; a possible D gene is TRBD1 (6 bases). The CDR3 totals 14 residues. Trimming removed 4 bases at V and 9 bases at J, with 13 bases between. Germline lookup yields CDR1 MNHEY and CDR2 SMNVEV (reference sequence). CDR3 in DNA: TGTGCCAGCAGTTGGGGGGGCTCAGGTTCACCCCTCCACTTT. Translating it yields CASSWGGSGSPLHF.

The chain has TRBV28 and TRBJ1-1; D perhaps matches TRBD1 (5 bases). V was trimmed by 5 bases and J by 0 bases, leaving 19 bases between them. This CDR3 has 17 residues. Germline V gives CDR1 MDHEN, CDR2 SYDVKM. CDR3 nucleotide sequence: TGTGCCAGCAGTCGCCCCGGGACGGCCGCCCTGAACACTGAAGCTTTCTTT. As protein: CASSRPGTAALNTEAFF.

This rearrangement joins TRBV28 to TRBJ2-7, with a tentative D call TRBD2 (5 bases). The CDR3 is 15 residues long. Trimming took 6 bases from V and 4 from J, leaving 19 bases between them. Per the germline V gene, CDR1 is MDHEN and CDR2 is SYDVKM. This CDR3 reads CASSPGMGSHYEQYF. CDR3 in DNA: TGTGCCAGCAGCCCGGGCATGGGGAGCCATTACGAGCAGTACTTC. Filled out from reference TRBV28 and TRBJ2-7, the complete variable domain reads DVKVTQSSRYLVKRTGEKVFLECVQDMDHENMFWYRQDPGLGLRLIYFSYDVKMKEKGDIPEGYSVSREKKERFSLILESASTNQTSMYLCASSPGMGSHYEQYFGPGTRLTVT.

The V call is TRBV15, the J call TRBJ1-2; D gene uncertain. This CDR3 has 14 amino acids. V was pared by 5 bases and J by 2 bases, with 12 bases between. The germline gives CDR1 LNHNV, CDR2 YYDKDF (reference sequence). The CDR3 reads CATSPLTSNYGYTF. The CDR3 bases are TGTGCCACCAGCCCCTTGACGAGCAACTATGGCTACACCTTC.

The genes are TRBV20-1 and TRBJ2-3; D is unclear. Trimming cost V 3 bases and J 1 base, with 8 bases left between them. The CDR3 length is 13 residues. Per the germline V gene, CDR1 is DFQATT and CDR2 is SNEGSKA (reference sequence). CDR3 sequence reads: CSASSLRTDTQYF. CDR3 bases: TGCAGTGCTAGTTCCCTTCGCACAGATACGCAGTATTTT.

The chain is built from TRBV19 and TRBJ1-6, with a tentative D call TRBD1 (5 bases). Germline V gene sequence: CDR1 LNHDA, CDR2 SQIVND (reference sequence). The CDR3 spans 14 residues. V shed 1 base and J shed 7 bases, with 8 bases lying between them. CDR3 nucleotide sequence: TGTGCCAGTAGTATAGGACAGATCAATTCACCCCTCCACTTT. It encodes CASSIGQINSPLHF.

This chain uses TRBV15 with TRBJ1-2; tentative D call: TRBD1 (6 bases). Deletions cut 0 bases from V and 3 bases from J, with 17 bases between. The CDR3 consists of 17 residues. Per germline, CDR1 LNHNV and CDR2 YYDKDF (reference sequence). This CDR3 reads CATSREIFTGRDYGYTF. The CDR3 coding sequence is TGTGCCACCAGCAGAGAGATTTTTACAGGGAGGGACTATGGCTACACCTTC.

This clone is a singleton in its sample. The chain links TRBV19 to TRBJ2-7; the match to TRBD1 covers 10 bases. Germline assignment: CDR1 LNHDA and CDR2 SQIVND (reference sequence). The CDR3 has 15 residues. Trimming cost V 11 bases and J 3 bases; bases outside gene matches: 13. The CDR3 region is CAGPGQGKSGYEQYF. CDR3 nucleotides: TGTGCCGGCCCGGGACAGGGGAAAAGCGGCTACGAGCAGTACTTC. Full variable domain (missing parts from reference TRBV19 and TRBJ2-7): DGGITQSPKYLFRKEGQNVTLSCEQNLNHDAMYWYRQDPGQGLRLIYYSQIVNDFQKGDIAEGYSVSREKKESFPLTVTSAQKNPTAFYLCAGPGQGKSGYEQYFGPGTRLTVT.

The rearrangement links TRBV5-5 to TRBJ1-4; a weak D match, TRBD1 (5 bases). Germline V lookup: CDR1 SGHKS, CDR2 YYEKEE (reference sequence). V lost 2 bases to trimming and J lost 0 bases, with 11 bases between them. The CDR3 loop spans 16 amino acids. CDR3 DNA sequence: TGTGCCAGCAGCTTTTGGACAATCCCAACTAATGAAAAACTGTTTTTT. As protein: CASSFWTIPTNEKLFF.

The chain uses TRBV21-1 and TRBJ2-3; the table gives TRBD2 as D, unverified against the DNA. TRBV21-1 is deemed a pseudogene. CDR3 length equals 16 residues. The CDR3 loop is CASSKGPSGRTDTQYF. CDR3 nucleotides: TGTGCCAGCAGCAAAGGGCCTAGCGGTCGCACAGATACGCAGTATTTT.

The chain couples TRBV9 to TRBJ1-4, with D unclear. The CDR3 has 13 residues. Germline V CDR1 and CDR2: SGDLS, YYNGEE. With 4 bases removed from V and 5 bases from J, the gap between germline ends came to 9 bases. In DNA, the CDR3 is TGTGCCAGCAGCCTCACCCAAAATGAAAAACTGTTTTTT. It specifies CASSLTQNEKLFF.

The chain carries TRBV5-1 and TRBJ2-3; D not resolved. The V gene lost 1 base and the J gene lost 0 bases, with 6 bases spanning the gap. CDR3 length: 14 residues. Germline assignment: CDR1 SGHRS and CDR2 YFSETQ. The CDR3: CASSLTSSTDTQYF. In nucleotides, the CDR3 is TGCGCCAGCAGCTTGACATCTAGCACAGATACGCAGTATTTT.

The J gene is TRBJ1-2, the V gene TRBV7-6; 7 bases map to TRBD1. J lost 4 bases, V lost 5 bases, and 10 bases had no gene match. The CDR3 sequence is 15 residues long. Germline CDR1 reads SGHVS; CDR2 reads FNYEAQ. The CDR3 DNA is TGTGCCAGCAGCCCCCCGGTTGACAGGGCCTATGGCTACACCTTC. It specifies CASSPPVDRAYGYTF. The full variable domain, completed using reference TRBV7-6 and TRBJ1-2, is GAGVSQSPRYKVTKRGQDVALRCDPISGHVSLYWYRQALGQGPEFLTYFNYEAQQDKSGLPNDRFSAERPEGSISTLTIQRTEQRDSAMYRCASSPPVDRAYGYTFGSGTRLTVV.

The rearrangement joins TRBV5-4 to TRBJ1-1; the match to TRBD1 covers 7 bases. The junction had 13 bases not matched to a gene; V was cut back by 5 bases and J by 6 bases. The CDR3 length is 15 residues. Germline V CDR1 and CDR2: SGHNT, YYREEE (reference sequence). This CDR3 is CASRAAERGLAEAFF. CDR3 DNA: TGTGCCAGCAGGGCGGCCGAGAGGGGGCTCGCTGAAGCTTTCTTT.

The V and J genes are TRBV5-4 and TRBJ1-2; TRBD1 is a possible D gene (6 bases). Trimming pared 3 bases from V and 6 bases from J, leaving 15 bases between. Germline V lookup: CDR1 SGHNT, CDR2 YYREEE (reference sequence). The CDR3 runs 14 residues. The DNA for the CDR3 is TGTGCCAGCAGCTCCGGGACAAGCTTTAATGGCTACACCTTC. Amino acids: CASSSGTSFNGYTF.

The genes are TRBV29-1 and TRBJ1-6; no reliable D call. The V and J ends lost 6 bases and 3 bases respectively, with 9 bases between them. The CDR3 sequence is 13 residues long. Germline CDR1 is SQVTM and CDR2 is ANQGSEA. This chain's CDR3 is CSVSRGYNSPLHF. For the CDR3, the DNA is TGCAGCGTGTCCCGGGGCTATAATTCACCCCTCCACTTT.

The V call is TRBV9, the J call TRBJ1-2, with 9 positions matching TRBD1. The CDR3 runs to 14 residues. Germline assignment: CDR1 SGDLS and CDR2 YYNGEE. V shed 4 bases and J 3 bases; nucleotides not matched to a gene: 4. CDR3 amino acids: CASSPRQGDYGYTF. The CDR3, as DNA: TGTGCCAGCAGCCCGAGACAGGGGGACTATGGCTACACCTTC. The full variable domain, with the rest looked up from reference TRBV9 and TRBJ1-2, is DSGVTQTPKHLITATGQRVTLRCSPRSGDLSVYWYQQSLDQGLQFLIQYYNGEERAKGNILERFSAQQFPDLHSELNLSSLELGDSALYFCASSPRQGDYGYTFGSGTRLTVV.

The chain carries TRBV6-6 and TRBJ1-2; 7 bases agree with TRBD1. J gave up 8 bases and V 5 bases, and 14 bases lay outside the gene matches. This CDR3 region has 15 residues. Germline CDR1 reads MNHNY; CDR2 reads SVGAGI (reference sequence). CDR3 DNA sequence: TGTGCCAGCAGTGGTTCTACAGGGGAGTATCACGGCTACACCTTC. Encoded protein: CASSGSTGEYHGYTF.

V is TRBV12-3 or TRBV12-4 and J is TRBJ1-2; the D is unclear. Trimming removed 5 bases from V and 5 bases from J, with 12 bases in between. The CDR3 runs to 13 residues. As DNA, the CDR3 is TGTGCCAGCAGTCCGGCGTCCGGGTATGGCTACACCTTC. As protein: CASSPASGYGYTF.

This clone was observed a single time. The chain employs TRBV7-9 and TRBJ1-1; TRBD1 aligns across 8 bases. The germline V gene encodes CDR1 SEHNR and CDR2 FQNEAQ (reference sequence). The CDR3 is 14 residues long. J gave up 3 bases and V 5 bases, and 5 bases lay outside the gene matches. The CDR3 DNA reads TGTGCCAGCAGCACACAGGGGGTTCACACTGAAGCTTTCTTT. The encoded protein is CASSTQGVHTEAFF. The variable domain in full, completed from reference TRBV7-9 and TRBJ1-1, reads DTGVSQNPRHKITKRGQNVTFRCDPISEHNRLYWYRQTLGQGPEFLTYFQNEAQLEKSRLLSDRFSAERPKGSFSTLEIQRTEQGDSAMYLCASSTQGVHTEAFFGQGTRLTVV.

The J gene is TRBJ1-4, the V gene TRBV28; 9 bases are shared with TRBD1. The CDR3 is made up of 17 amino acids. V dropped 3 bases and J dropped 8; count of bases not matched to a gene: 13. Looked up from germline, CDR1 is MDHEN and CDR2 is SYDVKM. CDR3 protein: CASSFTFNRGLGEKLFF. CDR3 DNA sequence: TGTGCCAGCAGTTTCACCTTTAACAGGGGGCTTGGGGAAAAACTGTTTTTT.

The chain uses TRBV5-6 and TRBJ2-3, with 7 bases identical to TRBD1. After removal of 2 bases from V and 4 bases from J, the junction contained 13 bases not matched to a gene. This CDR3 has 17 residues. Germline values: CDR1 SGHDT, CDR2 YYEEEE. The DNA of the CDR3 is TGTGCCAGCAGCTTCCCGGTCGGGACAGAGGTGGCAGATACGCAGTATTTT. This gives the protein CASSFPVGTEVADTQYF. Combining the CDR3 with reference TRBV5-6 and TRBJ2-3 gives the whole variable domain DAGVTQSPTHLIKTRGQQVTLRCSPKSGHDTVSWYQQALGQGPQFIFQYYEEEERQRGNFPDRFSGHQFPNYSSELNVNALLLGDSALYLCASSFPVGTEVADTQYFGPGTRLTVL.